The TCR beta chain described here comes from a study of cytotoxic CD8 clonotypes in ibrutinib-treated CLL. Notes on the study in general: Samples from sustained-remission and progressing patients were taken at different times. Contraction or stability on treatment characterized the public clonotypes, which were uncommon. Elevated clonality accompanied ibrutinib response, with a return toward baseline values at progression.

Trimming cost V 0 bases and J 3 bases, with 6 bases left between them. The CDR3 covers 13 residues. Germline-derived CDR1 and CDR2 are MNHEY and SVGAGI. Assay used: immunoSEQ multiplex PCR; TCRdb lists only in-frame clones, some missing. This repertoire shows fewer than 400,000 clones, roughly 71% found once; its top ten account for about 6.7%. With regard to this clone: Its target is not known.

The chain employs TRBV6-5 and TRBJ2-7; possible D gene TRBD1, 5 bases. The input for sequencing was PBMCs, taken after 36 months of ibrutinib treatment. The receptor's source is a human donor with chronic lymphocytic leukemia. CDR3 protein: CASSYSRVYEQYF. The CDR3 region has the DNA TGTGCCAGCAGTTACTCCAGGGTCTACGAGCAGTACTTC.